A single sample is the source of the 8 T cell receptor beta chains below, sequenced in a study of regulatory T cells in long-lasting Graves disease. Time point noted: newly diagnosed GD, antithyroid drugs for less than 3 months. RNA from PBMCs was the source of the TCR library. Arm-PCR of CDR3 regions with iRepertoire HTBI primers generated TCR beta libraries. TCRdb redid the calling of the multiplex PCR reads with MiXCR, one entry per CDR3 protein. The sample records 500,000 or so distinct CDR3 sequences, 12% to 15% being singletons. The data also belong to a second study, concerning T cells in Graves' hyperthyroidism and ophthalmopathy.

Material: peripheral blood mononuclear cells (PBMCs), obtained at new diagnosis, from a patient treated with antithyroid drugs. These receptors were taken from a woman between 45 and 65 years old with Graves disease.

For this clonotype: It may be a read error: a sequence one base away is much more abundant. The chain uses TRBV7-9 and TRBJ2-1; D remains ambiguous. Germline CDR1 reads SEHNR; CDR2 reads FQNEAQ (reference sequence). V lost 2 bases and J 5 bases, leaving 4 bases between the germline ends. The CDR3 is 12 amino acids. The chain's CDR3 is CASSLTDNEQFF. CDR3 DNA: TGTGCCAGCAGCTTAACGGACAATGAGCAGTTCTTC.

The sample holds many counts of this clonotype. The genes are TRBV14 and TRBJ2-5; D perhaps matches TRBD2 (5 bases). This CDR3 is built from 18 residues. V was pared by 3 bases and J by 1 base, with 21 bases between. CDR1 is SGHDN, CDR2 FVKESK, per germline. CDR3 bases: TGTGCCAGCAGCCAGGAGGATCCCAATCAGTGGTTCCAAGAGACCCAGTACTTC. Protein: CASSQEDPNQWFQETQYF.

The chain couples TRBV20-1 to TRBJ2-4; D is uncertain. Germline V CDR1 and CDR2: DFQATT, SNEGSKA (reference sequence). The CDR3 runs to 13 residues. Deletions cut 2 bases from V and 15 bases from J, with 20 bases between. This CDR3 reads CSARLLAAASVYF. As DNA, the CDR3 is TGCAGTGCTAGACTCTTAGCAGCAGCTAGTGTGTACTTC.

This sequence joins TRBV18 and TRBJ2-4; weak D call: TRBD2 (5 bases). Germline CDR1 KGHSH, CDR2 LQKENI. V was clipped by 2 bases and J by 0 bases, with 14 bases between them. There are 17 residues in the CDR3. CDR3: CASSPSSQAVAKNIQYF. CDR3 DNA: TGTGCCAGCTCACCATCTAGCCAGGCGGTAGCCAAAAACATTCAGTACTTC. The full variable domain, completed using reference TRBV18 and TRBJ2-4, is NAGVMQNPRHLVRRRGQEARLRCSPMKGHSHVYWYRQLPEEGLKFMVYLQKENIIDESGMPKERFSAEFPKEGPSILRIQQVVRGDSAAYFCASSPSSQAVAKNIQYFGAGTRLSVL.

The chain is built from TRBV29-1 and TRBJ1-5; D is undetermined. V was pared by 0 bases and J by 3 bases, with 6 bases between. This CDR3 region has 13 residues. Germline-derived CDR1 and CDR2 are SQVTM and ANQGSEA. The chain's CDR3 is CSVEEGHNQPQHF. The CDR3 bases are TGCAGCGTTGAAGAGGGTCACAATCAGCCCCAGCATTTT.

This clonotype showed up just a few times. The rearrangement uses TRBV7-2 and TRBJ1-5; D is unclear. Germline V lookup: CDR1 SGHTA, CDR2 FQGNSA. The V gene lost 0 bases and the J gene lost 5 bases, with 11 bases spanning the gap. This CDR3 is 15 amino acids long. In DNA form, the CDR3 reads TGTGCCAGCAGCTTAGCGCCTGGGATGGATCAGCCCCAGCATTTT. This codes for CASSLAPGMDQPQHF.

This clonotype was detected ten times or more. The V call is TRBV18, the J call TRBJ1-6, with unresolved D. This CDR3 has 14 amino acids. Germline V lookup: CDR1 KGHSH, CDR2 LQKENI. V lost 4 bases to trimming and J lost 10 bases, with 14 bases between them. CDR3 sequence: CASSHDERGSPLHF. CDR3 DNA: TGTGCCAGCTCACACGACGAGCGTGGATCACCCCTCCACTTT.

Worth noting for this clonotype: This clone may be a read error of a much larger clone one base away. The genes are TRBV5-4 and TRBJ2-1; D might be TRBD1 (5 bases). CDR1 SGHNT and CDR2 YYREEE come from the germline V gene (reference sequence). There are 16 residues in the CDR3. CDR3 region: CASSLRRASSYNERFF. The CDR3 DNA follows: TGTGCCAGCAGCTTGCGCAGGGCGAGCTCCTACAATGAGCGGTTCTTC.